This T cell receptor beta chain was identified during a study of response to subunit inactivated influenza vaccine. MiXCR, run by TCRdb on the RT-PCR reads, gives a single entry per CDR3 protein. The data contain just under 550,000 distinct CDR3 sequences, approximately 24% of them singletons. This clonotype was detected only a few times. The sample was also reused in another study, on T cells expressing NK-cell markers. That report notes: Beta-chain TCR cDNA was generated via 5'RACE template switching with UMIs. Repertoires of TCR beta were obtained from T cells sorted as CD3+CD56+NKG2C+, CD3+CD56+NKG2C- and CD3+CD56-NKG2C+. Seven donors tested HCMV-seropositive and one tested seronegative among the eight sequenced. The authors restricted sorting to alpha-beta TCR T cells with an anti-gamma-delta TCR antibody in several experiments. Of the CD8+ T cells in about 6 donors, roughly 1.0-7.5% belonged to dominant NKG2C+ clonotypes.

The receptor comes from a man aged 50-60 years who received an inactivated influenza vaccine. Sequenced material: CD4+ T cells sorted from PBMCs, taken approximately 13 days after vaccination.

The CDR3 region has the DNA TGCAGTGCTAGAGTTGGGGGGGAGAATACGCAGTATTTT. Its protein is CSARVGGENTQYF. The J gene is TRBJ2-3, the V gene TRBV20-1; 7 positions match TRBD2. V lost 1 base, J lost 7 bases, and 5 bases stayed unmatched. CDR1 DFQATT and CDR2 SNEGSKA come from the germline V gene (reference sequence). This CDR3 spans 13 amino acids.